This passage covers 10 T cell receptor beta chains from one sample sequenced in a study of cytomegalovirus exposure and HLA in healthy donors. The primer mix had 60 Vbeta and 13 Jbeta primers. TCRdb keeps only in-frame clones here, not all; method: immunoSEQ multiplex PCR. Its clone listing holds 140,000 to 150,000 clones. Sequenced: PBMCs. The source is a woman between 45 and 65 years old in good health and CMV-seronegative.

V is TRBV19 and J is TRBJ1-1; D is possibly TRBD1 (6 bases). Deletions cut 4 bases from V and 3 bases from J, with 12 bases between. The CDR3 has 14 amino acids. Germline V gene lookup returns CDR1 LNHDA and CDR2 SQIVND (reference sequence). CDR3 residues: CASSKRTEDTEAFF. DNA of the CDR3: TGTGCCAGTAGTAAGCGGACAGAGGACACTGAAGCTTTCTTT.

The rearrangement uses TRBV30 and TRBJ2-7, with D possibly TRBD2 on 6 matching bases. The V gene's germline CDR1 is GTSNPN and CDR2 SVGIG (reference sequence). This CDR3 has 15 amino acids. Trimming stripped 4 bases from V and 2 bases from J, with 18 bases between. The CDR3 sequence is CAWNPTAGSTYEQYF. CDR3 nucleotides: TGTGCCTGGAACCCTACCGCGGGATCCACCTACGAGCAGTACTTC.

This sequence joins TRBV9 and TRBJ2-3, with TRBD2 matching over 11 bases. The V segment lost 3 bases and the J segment 2 bases; nucleotides outside the gene matches: 5. Germline V CDR1 and CDR2: SGDLS, YYNGEE. This CDR3 is 16 amino acids long. CDR3 region: CASSAGTSGYTDTQYF. DNA of the CDR3: TGTGCCAGCAGCGCCGGGACTAGCGGATACACAGATACGCAGTATTTT.

The V and J genes are TRBV4-1 and TRBJ2-7, with D hard to call. Trimming shortened V by 0 bases and J by 5 bases, and 11 bases separated the two germline ends. Per germline, CDR1 MGHRA and CDR2 YSYEKL. CDR3 length equals 14 residues. CDR3 region: CASSQELAGDEQYF. The CDR3 coding sequence is TGCGCCAGCAGCCAAGAGTTGGCAGGCGACGAGCAGTACTTC.

The chain couples TRBV10-3 to TRBJ2-7; D perhaps matches TRBD2 (6 bases). Germline V lookup: CDR1 ENHRY, CDR2 SYGVKD. V lost 0 bases and J 0 bases, leaving 6 bases between the germline ends. This CDR3 has 14 residues. CDR3 loop: CAISESGGSYEQYF. The DNA for the CDR3 is TGTGCCATCAGTGAGTCGGGGGGCTCCTACGAGCAGTACTTC.

The chain carries TRBV7-8 and TRBJ2-1, with 10 bases aligning to TRBD2. The CDR3 totals 16 residues. Germline-derived CDR1 and CDR2 are SGHVS and FQNEAQ. The junction had 10 bases not matched to a gene; V was cut back by 1 base and J by 10 bases. Here the CDR3 reads CASSLVVLAGEGEQFF. In nucleotides, the CDR3 is TGTGCCAGCAGCTTAGTTGTCCTAGCGGGAGAGGGGGAGCAGTTCTTC.

This chain connects TRBV29-1 to TRBJ2-1; TRBD2 matches at 7 bases. J lost 2 bases, V lost 0 bases, and 7 bases had no gene match. This CDR3 spans 16 amino acids. The germline CDR1 and CDR2 sequences are SQVTM and ANQGSEA. CDR3 sequence (DNA): TGCAGCGTTGAAGATCGTGGGGGAGGGACCTACAATGAGCAGTTCTTC. Translation gives CSVEDRGGGTYNEQFF.

Comment on this clone: Other DNA sequences in the sample encode the same CDR3. The chain is built from TRBV5-1 and TRBJ1-2, with 8 bases lining up with TRBD1. Looked up from germline, CDR1 is SGHRS and CDR2 is YFSETQ. This CDR3 region has 15 residues. V lost 4 bases to trimming and J lost 8 bases; unmatched junction nucleotides: 13. This CDR3 is CASSPGQGGGHGYTF. The CDR3 bases are TGCGCCAGCAGCCCCGGACAGGGAGGTGGGCACGGCTACACCTTC. Supplemented by reference TRBV5-1 and TRBJ1-2, the full variable domain reads KAGVTQTPRYLIKTRGQQVTLSCSPISGHRSVSWYQQTPGQGLQFLFEYFSETQRNKGNFPGRFSGRQFSNSRSEMNVSTLELGDSALYLCASSPGQGGGHGYTFGSGTRLTVV.

The chain recombines TRBV7-9 with TRBJ2-1; 7 bases line up with TRBD1. Trimming cost V 5 bases and J 4 bases; bases outside gene matches: 8. The V gene's germline CDR1 is SEHNR and CDR2 FQNEAQ (reference sequence). This CDR3 comprises 15 residues. The CDR3 loop is CASSPRQGEYNEQFF. The CDR3 bases are TGTGCCAGCAGCCCCAGGCAGGGGGAATACAATGAGCAGTTCTTC. The variable domain in full, completed from reference TRBV7-9 and TRBJ2-1, reads DTGVSQNPRHKITKRGQNVTFRCDPISEHNRLYWYRQTLGQGPEFLTYFQNEAQLEKSRLLSDRFSAERPKGSFSTLEIQRTEQGDSAMYLCASSPRQGEYNEQFFGPGTRLTVL.

The chain has TRBV6-6 and TRBJ1-2; the match to TRBD1 covers 8 bases. CDR3 size: 14 residues. Per the germline V gene, CDR1 is MNHNY and CDR2 is SVGAGI (reference sequence). The trim removed 6 bases at V and 4 bases at J, leaving 7 bases unmatched. For the CDR3, the DNA is TGTGCCAGCAGGGAACAGGGGGACGGCTATGGCTACACCTTC. Translation gives CASREQGDGYGYTF.